Each of the 32 T cell receptor beta chains below was sequenced from the same sample in a study of cytotoxic CD8 clonotypes in ibrutinib-treated CLL. TCRdb keeps only in-frame clones here, not all; method: immunoSEQ multiplex PCR. The sample lists about 130,000 clones; roughly three quarters were seen once. The sequenced sample was PBMCs, obtained after 12 months of ibrutinib treatment. These receptors originate from a human donor with chronic lymphocytic leukemia.

This clone appeared a few times. The chain combines TRBV19 with TRBJ1-2; D gene uncertain. Germline CDR1 is LNHDA and CDR2 is SQIVND (reference sequence). V was cut by 10 bases and J by 4 bases, with 10 bases left in between. This CDR3 is 11 amino acids long. The CDR3 here is CAIQASYGYTF. In nucleotides, the CDR3 is TGTGCCATCCAGGCTTCCTATGGCTACACCTTC.

The rearrangement uses TRBV19 and TRBJ2-7; 9 nucleotides line up with TRBD1. There are 14 residues in the CDR3. V was clipped by 3 bases and J by 3 bases; unmatched bases: 3. CDR1 and CDR2 (germline): LNHDA, SQIVND (reference sequence). This CDR3 reads CASSIRDRVYEQYF. The DNA for the CDR3 is TGTGCCAGTAGTATCCGGGACAGGGTCTACGAGCAGTACTTC.

The chain is built from TRBV4-3 and TRBJ1-5; no reliable D call. The CDR3 extends over 15 amino acids. Trimming took off 1 base at V and 0 bases at J, with 7 bases between the two ends. Germline values: CDR1 LGHNA, CDR2 YSLEER. CDR3: CASSQGAVSNQPQHF. CDR3 DNA: TGCGCCAGCAGCCAAGGGGCAGTTAGCAATCAGCCCCAGCATTTT.

The V and J genes are TRBV18 and TRBJ2-1; TRBD2 might be the D (5 bases). Germline lookup yields CDR1 KGHSH and CDR2 LQKENI. The CDR3 loop spans 16 amino acids. V was cut by 3 bases and J by 10 bases, with 22 bases left in between. Here the CDR3 reads CASSPRRSSSVEEQFF. CDR3 coding DNA: TGTGCCAGCTCACCCCGGAGGTCTAGCTCGGTAGAGGAGCAGTTCTTC.

This CDR3 is CAWSVGQANQPQHF. The CDR3 coding sequence is TGTGCCTGGAGTGTAGGACAGGCCAATCAGCCCCAGCATTTT. The chain has TRBV30 and TRBJ1-5; 7 positions match TRBD1. Germline V gives CDR1 GTSNPN, CDR2 SVGIG (reference sequence). The CDR3 has 14 amino acids. V was clipped by 0 bases and J by 3 bases; unmatched bases: 2.

The rearrangement joins TRBV29-1 to TRBJ2-7; D is unresolved. This CDR3 has 11 residues. V gave up 4 bases and J gave up 3 bases, with 7 bases separating them. Germline V CDR1 and CDR2: SQVTM, ANQGSEA. In DNA, the CDR3 is TGCAGCGTTGCTGGGAACTACGAGCAGTACTTC. The encoded protein is CSVAGNYEQYF.

The rearrangement uses TRBV7-2 and TRBJ1-4; TRBD1 matches at 7 bases. The J segment lost 6 bases and the V segment lost 4 bases, leaving 5 bases of the junction unmatched. The germline CDR1 and CDR2 sequences are SGHTA and FQGNSA. The CDR3 runs 14 residues. The CDR3 bases are TGTGCCAGCAGCTCGACAGGGTCTCATGAAAAACTGTTTTTT. It translates to CASSSTGSHEKLFF.

The chain joins TRBV7-2 to TRBJ2-3; TRBD2 aligns across 13 bases. There are 17 residues in the CDR3. With V trimmed by 5 bases and J by 4 bases, 9 bases remained unmatched. Germline CDR1 is SGHTA and CDR2 is FQGNSA. Here the CDR3 DNA reads TGTGCCAGCAGCACAAGACTAGCGGGAGGTTCTGCAGATACGCAGTATTTT. Encoded protein: CASSTRLAGGSADTQYF.

The chain combines TRBV11-2 with TRBJ2-7; 11 bases are a match to TRBD2. Germline values: CDR1 SGHAT, CDR2 FQNNGV. V lost 5 bases, J lost 1 base, and 7 bases stayed unmatched. The CDR3 length is 16 residues. Here the CDR3 DNA reads TGTGCCAGCAGCCTCCTTAGCGGGAGGGGGTCCTACGAGCAGTACTTC. Its protein product is CASSLLSGRGSYEQYF. The full variable domain, with the rest looked up from reference TRBV11-2 and TRBJ2-7, is EAGVAQSPRYKIIEKRQSVAFWCNPISGHATLYWYQQILGQGPKLLIQFQNNGVVDDSQLPKDRFSAERLKGVDSTLKIQPAKLEDSAVYLCASSLLSGRGSYEQYFGPGTRLTVT.

The V call is TRBV5-1, the J call TRBJ2-7, with D unclear. V was shortened by 5 bases and J by 2 bases, with 8 bases between the two germline ends. The germline V gene encodes CDR1 SGHRS and CDR2 YFSETQ. The CDR3 sequence is 12 residues long. CDR3 amino acids: CASRSGTYEQYF. The CDR3 nucleotides read TGCGCCAGCAGATCAGGTACCTACGAGCAGTACTTC.

CDR3 loop: CASSLDRGPDTQYF. As DNA, the CDR3 is TGTGCCAGCAGCTTAGACAGGGGTCCAGATACGCAGTATTTT. The rearrangement links TRBV11-2 to TRBJ2-3; a weak D match, TRBD1 (6 bases). Germline loops: CDR1 SGHAT, CDR2 FQNNGV. V was cut by 0 bases and J by 4 bases, with 8 bases left in between. CDR3 length: 14 amino acids. The complete variable domain, with remaining parts taken from reference TRBV11-2 and TRBJ2-3, reads EAGVAQSPRYKIIEKRQSVAFWCNPISGHATLYWYQQILGQGPKLLIQFQNNGVVDDSQLPKDRFSAERLKGVDSTLKIQPAKLEDSAVYLCASSLDRGPDTQYFGPGTRLTVL.

This chain joins TRBV11-2 and TRBJ2-1; the match to TRBD2 covers 10 bases. The V segment lost 3 bases and the J segment 5 bases; nucleotides outside the gene matches: 10. CDR1 and CDR2 (germline): SGHAT, FQNNGV. This CDR3 has 17 residues. This CDR3 is CASSLFILAGLHNEQFF. CDR3 nucleotide sequence: TGTGCCAGCAGCTTGTTCATACTAGCGGGACTCCACAATGAGCAGTTCTTC.

V usage is TRBV25-1 and J usage is TRBJ1-2, with 7 positions matching TRBD1. Germline lookup yields CDR1 MGHDK and CDR2 SYGVNS. The V gene end was trimmed by 7 bases and the J gene end by 6 bases; junction bases not matched to a gene: 11. This CDR3 is 14 amino acids long. The CDR3 reads CASTPSRQGDGYTF. CDR3 sequence (DNA): TGTGCCAGCACCCCAAGCAGACAGGGTGATGGCTACACCTTC.

This clone was recorded only once. The V and J genes are TRBV6-1 and TRBJ1-2; unclear D gene. CDR1 is MNHNS and CDR2 is SASEGT in the germline V gene. V was cut by 1 base and J by 2 bases, with 8 bases left in between. The CDR3 has 14 residues. This CDR3 is CASSEGIANYGYTF. CDR3 nucleotides: TGTGCCAGCAGTGAAGGGATCGCGAACTATGGCTACACCTTC.

The chain has TRBV6-1 and TRBJ1-5, with a weak D call TRBD1 (5 bases). The V gene lost 2 bases and the J gene lost 7 bases, with 6 bases spanning the gap. Germline CDR1 is MNHNS and CDR2 is SASEGT. The CDR3 totals 12 residues. This CDR3 is CASSEQGQPQHF. Written as DNA, the CDR3 is TGTGCCAGCAGTGAACAGGGACAGCCCCAGCATTTT.

This rearrangement joins TRBV28 to TRBJ1-1; D is uncertain. V was cut by 3 bases and J by 8 bases, with 19 bases left in between. The CDR3 totals 15 residues. Germline CDR1 is MDHEN and CDR2 is SYDVKM. The DNA of the CDR3 is TGTGCCAGCAGTTTGCTCCCCCCTGAGGAGAGAGAAGCTTTCTTT. Its translation is CASSLLPPEEREAFF.

The chain employs TRBV6-1 and TRBJ2-3, with TRBD2 matching over 7 bases. The CDR3 length is 15 residues. J lost 0 bases, V lost 2 bases, and 2 bases had no gene match. Germline-derived CDR1 and CDR2 are MNHNS and SASEGT. Here the CDR3 reads CASSEQAGSTDTQYF. As DNA, the CDR3 is TGTGCCAGCAGTGAACAAGCGGGAAGCACAGATACGCAGTATTTT.

DNA of the CDR3: TGCGCCAGCAGCCAGGAGACGGGAAGATCCAGGGATAATGAGCAGTTCTTC. Its protein is CASSQETGRSRDNEQFF. V is TRBV4-3 and J is TRBJ2-1, with D perhaps matching TRBD1 or TRBD2 (5 bases each). Germline lookup yields CDR1 LGHNA and CDR2 YSLEER. The CDR3 is made up of 17 amino acids. Trimming cost V 3 bases and J 7 bases, with 22 bases left between them.

This clone occurred a few times. The chain combines TRBV2 with TRBJ1-2; TRBD1 is a possible D gene (5 bases). The CDR3 has 15 residues. Germline V gives CDR1 SNHLY, CDR2 FYNNEI. V lost 1 base and J lost 10, with 19 bases in between. Here the CDR3 DNA reads TGTGCCAGCAGTGAAGTGTCAGGGTCCTTACTCCACTACACCTTC. Amino acid sequence: CASSEVSGSLLHYTF.

This sequence joins TRBV30 and TRBJ1-4; D unresolved. V dropped 0 bases and J dropped 4 bases, with 12 bases sitting between them. This CDR3 is 15 amino acids long. The germline gives CDR1 GTSNPN, CDR2 SVGIG (reference sequence). CDR3 in DNA: TGTGCCTGGAGTGTACGGTCGGGTCTTAATGAAAAACTGTTTTTT. Translated: CAWSVRSGLNEKLFF.

The rearrangement joins TRBV28 to TRBJ1-5, with TRBD1 matching 8 bases. The CDR3 consists of 16 residues. CDR1 is MDHEN and CDR2 is SYDVKM in the germline V gene. Unmatched junction bases numbered 8, after V lost 6 bases and J lost 1 base. CDR3 amino acids: CASSKNRDRSNQPQHF. Here the CDR3 DNA reads TGTGCCAGCAGCAAGAACCGGGACAGGAGCAATCAGCCCCAGCATTTT.

The chain couples TRBV6-4 to TRBJ2-3; D is unclear. The CDR3 spans 13 residues. Germline V gene lookup returns CDR1 MRHNA and CDR2 SNTAGT. The germline V and J ends were trimmed by 2 bases and 1 base, with 4 bases remaining between them. CDR3 residues: CASSDTGTDTQYF. CDR3 DNA: TGTGCCAGCAGTGACACAGGCACAGATACGCAGTATTTT.

The table lists this clone with a count of one. CDR3 in DNA: TGTGCCAGCAGTTTATCGATACACAGCTATTCCTACGAGCAGTACTTC. As protein: CASSLSIHSYSYEQYF. This chain connects TRBV27 to TRBJ2-7; the D is unclear. Germline V gene data show CDR1 as MNHEY and CDR2 as SMNVEV (reference sequence). The CDR3 covers 16 residues. With 0 bases removed from V and 1 base from J, the gap between germline ends came to 13 bases.

V usage is TRBV7-8 and J usage is TRBJ2-1, with D unclear. The V end was cut by 1 base, the J end by 0 bases, with 10 bases between. Looked up from germline, CDR1 is SGHVS and CDR2 is FQNEAQ. The CDR3 consists of 16 residues. Here the CDR3 reads CASSLVYPSSYNEQFF. DNA of the CDR3: TGTGCCAGCAGCTTAGTATATCCCAGCTCCTACAATGAGCAGTTCTTC.

The chain couples TRBV5-6 to TRBJ2-7, with D unresolved. The CDR3 covers 14 residues. The V gene lost 0 bases and the J gene lost 3 bases, with 10 bases spanning the gap. Germline V gives CDR1 SGHDT, CDR2 YYEEEE. CDR3 sequence (DNA): TGTGCCAGCAGCTTGGTCGAGTGGGGCTACGAGCAGTACTTC. It specifies CASSLVEWGYEQYF.

The V and J genes are TRBV19 and TRBJ2-7, with D possibly being TRBD1 or TRBD2 (5 bases each). The V and J ends lost 6 bases and 2 bases respectively, with 14 bases between them. The CDR3 extends over 14 amino acids. Germline CDR1 reads LNHDA; CDR2 reads SQIVND (reference sequence). The CDR3 DNA sequence: TGTGCCAGTAGCCCGGGACCCGCGCCCTACGAGCAGTACTTC. Translating it yields CASSPGPAPYEQYF. The variable domain in full, completed from reference TRBV19 and TRBJ2-7, reads DGGITQSPKYLFRKEGQNVTLSCEQNLNHDAMYWYRQDPGQGLRLIYYSQIVNDFQKGDIAEGYSVSREKKESFPLTVTSAQKNPTAFYLCASSPGPAPYEQYFGPGTRLTVT.

The J gene is TRBJ2-7, the V gene TRBV19; TRBD2 is a possible D gene (6 bases). Trimming shortened V by 6 bases and J by 0 bases, and 15 bases separated the two germline ends. The CDR3 is 15 residues long. Germline CDR1 LNHDA, CDR2 SQIVND (reference sequence). The DNA of the CDR3 is TGTGCCAGTAGAAATCACGGTAGCGGCTCCTACGAGCAGTACTTC. Translating it yields CASRNHGSGSYEQYF.

The chain couples TRBV5-4 to TRBJ1-1, with TRBD1 matching over 7 bases. The length of the CDR3 is 15 residues. Trimming removed 1 base from V and 3 bases from J; junction bases left unmatched: 6. Per germline, CDR1 SGHNT and CDR2 YYREEE (reference sequence). In DNA, the CDR3 is TGTGCCAGCAGCTTGACAGGGGAGTCCGACACTGAAGCTTTCTTT. It translates to CASSLTGESDTEAFF.

V gene TRBV28 combines with J gene TRBJ2-7; D not certain. CDR1 and CDR2 from the germline V gene are MDHEN and SYDVKM. This CDR3 is built from 13 residues. The germline V and J ends were trimmed by 6 bases and 6 bases, with 15 bases remaining between them. Here the CDR3 reads CASSQGWSSEQYF. Here the CDR3 DNA reads TGTGCCAGCAGCCAAGGGTGGTCTAGCGAGCAGTACTTC.

The chain joins TRBV12-5 to TRBJ1-6; TRBD1 might be the D (5 bases). Germline V gives CDR1 LGHNT, CDR2 FRNRAP. This CDR3 has 16 amino acids. V dropped 0 bases and J dropped 10 bases, with 16 bases sitting between them. The CDR3 loop is CASGLVLGRARSPLHF. DNA for the CDR3: TGTGCTAGTGGTTTGGTACTCGGCAGGGCCAGATCACCCCTCCACTTT.

The chain links TRBV18 to TRBJ2-7; TRBD2 agrees at 10 bases. Trimming took 5 bases from V and 6 from J; bases not matched to a gene: 7. Germline V gives CDR1 KGHSH, CDR2 LQKENI. CDR3 length: 14 residues. The CDR3 DNA sequence: TGTGCCAGCTCATCCCTAGCGGGAGCGCGCGAGCAGTACTTC. It specifies CASSSLAGAREQYF.

This chain joins TRBV19 and TRBJ2-7, with D perhaps assigned TRBD1 or TRBD2 (5 bases each). V lost 4 bases to trimming and J lost 5 bases, with 15 bases between them. The CDR3 covers 14 residues. Per germline, CDR1 LNHDA and CDR2 SQIVND (reference sequence). The CDR3 reads CASSTGRSIHEQYF. For the CDR3, the DNA is TGTGCCAGTAGTACGGGGCGGTCCATCCACGAGCAGTACTTC.